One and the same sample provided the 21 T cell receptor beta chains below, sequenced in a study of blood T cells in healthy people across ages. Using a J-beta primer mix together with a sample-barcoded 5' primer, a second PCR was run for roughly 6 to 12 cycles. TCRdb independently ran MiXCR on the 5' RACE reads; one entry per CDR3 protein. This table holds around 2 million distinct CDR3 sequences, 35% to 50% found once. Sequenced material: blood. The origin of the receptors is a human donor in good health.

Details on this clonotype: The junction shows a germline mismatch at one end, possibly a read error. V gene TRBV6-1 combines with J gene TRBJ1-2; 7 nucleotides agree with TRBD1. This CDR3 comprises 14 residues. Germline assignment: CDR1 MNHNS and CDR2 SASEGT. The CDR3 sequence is CAGSRGRQGHGYTF. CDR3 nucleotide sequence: TGTGCCGGCAGCCGAGGTCGACAGGGTCATGGCTACACCTTC.

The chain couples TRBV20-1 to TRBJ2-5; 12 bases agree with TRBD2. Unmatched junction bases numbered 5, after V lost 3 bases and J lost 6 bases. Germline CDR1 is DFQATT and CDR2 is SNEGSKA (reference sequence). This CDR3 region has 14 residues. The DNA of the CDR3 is TGCAGTGCTAGTGCTAGCGGGGGGGCCAAGACCCAGTACTTC. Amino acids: CSASASGGAKTQYF.

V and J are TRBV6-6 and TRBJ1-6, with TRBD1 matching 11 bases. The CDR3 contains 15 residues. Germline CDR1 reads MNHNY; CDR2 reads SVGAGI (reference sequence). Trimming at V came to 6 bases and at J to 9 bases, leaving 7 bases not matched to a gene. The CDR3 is CASSFGQGARSPLHF. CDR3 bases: TGTGCCAGCAGCTTCGGACAGGGGGCGCGTTCACCCCTCCACTTT.

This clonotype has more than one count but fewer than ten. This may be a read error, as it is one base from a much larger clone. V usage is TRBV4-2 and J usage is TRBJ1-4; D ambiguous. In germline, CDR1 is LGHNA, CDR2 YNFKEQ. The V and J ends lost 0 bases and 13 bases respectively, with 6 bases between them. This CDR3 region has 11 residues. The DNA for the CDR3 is TGTGCCAGCAGCCAAGATCCTAGACTGTTTTTT. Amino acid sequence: CASSQDPRLFF.

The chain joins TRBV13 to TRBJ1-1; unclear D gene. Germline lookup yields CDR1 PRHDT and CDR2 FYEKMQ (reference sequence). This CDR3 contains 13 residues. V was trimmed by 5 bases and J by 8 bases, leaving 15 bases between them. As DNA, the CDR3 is TGTGCCAGCAGCCCCCGGTCCGTGGGGGAAGCTTTCTTT. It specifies CASSPRSVGEAFF. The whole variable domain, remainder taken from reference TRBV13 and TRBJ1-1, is AAGVIQSPRHLIKEKRETATLKCYPIPRHDTVYWYQQGPGQDPQFLISFYEKMQSDKGSIPDRFSAQQFSDYHSELNMSSLELGDSALYFCASSPRSVGEAFFGQGTRLTVV.

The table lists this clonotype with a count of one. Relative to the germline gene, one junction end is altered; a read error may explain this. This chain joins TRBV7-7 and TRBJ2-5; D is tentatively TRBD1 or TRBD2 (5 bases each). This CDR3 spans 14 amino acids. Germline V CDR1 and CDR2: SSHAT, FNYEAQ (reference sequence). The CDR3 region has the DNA TGTGCTAGCAGCTTAGCGTTGGGGACGGTAAAGCAGTACTTC. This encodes CASSLALGTVKQYF.

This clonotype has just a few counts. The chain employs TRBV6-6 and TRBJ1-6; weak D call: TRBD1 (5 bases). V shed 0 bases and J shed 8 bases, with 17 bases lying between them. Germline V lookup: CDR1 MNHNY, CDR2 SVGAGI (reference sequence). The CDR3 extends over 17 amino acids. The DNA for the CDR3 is TGTGCCAGCAGTTACTCGATCGTCTCCGGGGGGGATTCACCCCTCCACTTT. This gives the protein CASSYSIVSGGDSPLHF.

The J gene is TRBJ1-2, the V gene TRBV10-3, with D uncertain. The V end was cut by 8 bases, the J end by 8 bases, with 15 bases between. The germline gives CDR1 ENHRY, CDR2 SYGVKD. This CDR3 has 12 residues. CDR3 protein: CAIFDGGYGYTF. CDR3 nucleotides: TGTGCCATCTTTGATGGAGGGTACGGCTACACCTTC.

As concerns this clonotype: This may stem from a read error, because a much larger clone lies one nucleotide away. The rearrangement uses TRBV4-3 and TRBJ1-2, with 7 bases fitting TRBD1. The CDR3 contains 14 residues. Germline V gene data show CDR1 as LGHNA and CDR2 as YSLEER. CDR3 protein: CASSHETGNYGHTF. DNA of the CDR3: TGCGCCAGCAGCCACGAGACAGGGAACTATGGCCACACCTTC.

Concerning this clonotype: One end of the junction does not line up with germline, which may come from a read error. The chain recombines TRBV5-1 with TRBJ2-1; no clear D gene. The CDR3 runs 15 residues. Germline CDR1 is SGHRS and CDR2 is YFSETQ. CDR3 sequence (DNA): TGCGCCAGCAGCCCGGACCCCAGCTCCTACAATGAGCGGTTCTTC. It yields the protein CASSPDPSSYNERFF.

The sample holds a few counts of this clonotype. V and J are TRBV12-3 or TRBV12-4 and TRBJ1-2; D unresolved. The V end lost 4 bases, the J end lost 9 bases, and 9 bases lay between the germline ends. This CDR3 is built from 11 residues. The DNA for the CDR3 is TGTGCCAGCAGTTCCATGAGTAGCTACACCTTC. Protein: CASSSMSSYTF.

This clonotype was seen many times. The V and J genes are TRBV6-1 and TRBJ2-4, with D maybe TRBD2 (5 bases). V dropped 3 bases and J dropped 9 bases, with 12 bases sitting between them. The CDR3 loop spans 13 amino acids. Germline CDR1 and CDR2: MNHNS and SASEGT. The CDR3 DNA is TGTGCCAGCAGTGACATGACTGGAGGCATTCAGTACTTC. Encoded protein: CASSDMTGGIQYF.

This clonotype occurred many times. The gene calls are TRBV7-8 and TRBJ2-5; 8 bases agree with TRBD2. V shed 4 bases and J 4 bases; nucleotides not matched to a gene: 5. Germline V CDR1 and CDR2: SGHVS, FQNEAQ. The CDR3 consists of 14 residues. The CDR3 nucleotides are TGTGCCAGCAGCTCCCTTGCGGGAGGAGAGACCCAGTACTTC. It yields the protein CASSSLAGGETQYF.

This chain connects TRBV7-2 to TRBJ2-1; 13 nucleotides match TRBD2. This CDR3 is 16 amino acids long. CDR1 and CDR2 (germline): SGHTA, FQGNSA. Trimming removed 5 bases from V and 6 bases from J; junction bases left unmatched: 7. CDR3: CASSRIRLAGGNEQFF. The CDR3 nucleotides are TGTGCCAGCAGCCGTATAAGACTAGCGGGGGGCAATGAGCAGTTCTTC. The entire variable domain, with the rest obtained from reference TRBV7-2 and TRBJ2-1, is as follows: GAGVSQSPSNKVTEKGKDVELRCDPISGHTALYWYRQSLGQGLEFLIYFQGNSAPDKSGLPSDRFSAERTGGSVSTLTIQRTQQEDSAVYLCASSRIRLAGGNEQFFGPGTRLTVL.

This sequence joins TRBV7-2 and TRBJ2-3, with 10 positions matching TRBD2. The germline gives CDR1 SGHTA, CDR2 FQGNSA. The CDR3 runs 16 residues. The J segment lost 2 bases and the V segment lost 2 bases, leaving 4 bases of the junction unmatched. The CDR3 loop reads CASSLLAGADTDTQYF. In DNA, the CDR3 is TGTGCCAGCAGCTTACTAGCGGGGGCCGACACAGATACGCAGTATTTT. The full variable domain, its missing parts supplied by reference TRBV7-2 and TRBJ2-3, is GAGVSQSPSNKVTEKGKDVELRCDPISGHTALYWYRQSLGQGLEFLIYFQGNSAPDKSGLPSDRFSAERTGGSVSTLTIQRTQQEDSAVYLCASSLLAGADTDTQYFGPGTRLTVL.

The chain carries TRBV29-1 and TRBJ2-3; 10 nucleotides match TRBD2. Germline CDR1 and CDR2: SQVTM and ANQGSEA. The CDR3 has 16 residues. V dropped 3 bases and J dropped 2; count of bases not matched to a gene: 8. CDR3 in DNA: TGCAGCGTTGATCAGGGGCTAGCGGGGGCCACAGATACGCAGTATTTT. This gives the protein CSVDQGLAGATDTQYF.

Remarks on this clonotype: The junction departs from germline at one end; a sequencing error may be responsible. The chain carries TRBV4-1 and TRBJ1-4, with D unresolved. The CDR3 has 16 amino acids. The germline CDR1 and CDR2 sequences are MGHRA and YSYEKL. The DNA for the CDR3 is TGTGCCAGCAGTTTAGGTCAGTTGGCAACTAATGAAAAACTGTTTTTT. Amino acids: CASSLGQLATNEKLFF.

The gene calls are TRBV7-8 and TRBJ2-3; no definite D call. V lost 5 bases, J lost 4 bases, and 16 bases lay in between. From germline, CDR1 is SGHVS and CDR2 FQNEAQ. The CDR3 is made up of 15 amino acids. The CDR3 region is CASSKASLEPDTQYF. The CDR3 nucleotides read TGTGCCAGCAGCAAGGCTAGTCTCGAGCCAGATACGCAGTATTTT.

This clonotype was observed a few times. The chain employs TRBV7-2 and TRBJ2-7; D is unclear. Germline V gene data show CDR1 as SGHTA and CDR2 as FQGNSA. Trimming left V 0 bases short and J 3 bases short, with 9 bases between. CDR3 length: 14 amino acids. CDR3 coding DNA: TGTGCCAGCAGCTTAGCGGGGAAGGGCTACGAGCAGTACTTC. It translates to CASSLAGKGYEQYF.

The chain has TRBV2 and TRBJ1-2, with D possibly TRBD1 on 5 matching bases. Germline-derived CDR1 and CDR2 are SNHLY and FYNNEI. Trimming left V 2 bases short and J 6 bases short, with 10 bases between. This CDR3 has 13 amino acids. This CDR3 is CASSEQGFDGYTF. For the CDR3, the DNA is TGTGCCAGCAGTGAACAGGGATTCGATGGCTACACCTTC.

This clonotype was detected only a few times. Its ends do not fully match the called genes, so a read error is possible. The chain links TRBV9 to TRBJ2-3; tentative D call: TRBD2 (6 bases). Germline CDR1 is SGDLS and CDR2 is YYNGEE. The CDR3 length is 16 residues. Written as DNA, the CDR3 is TGTGCCAGTAGCGTAGGTCCGGGGGAATACACAGATACGCAGTATTTT. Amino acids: CASSVGPGEYTDTQYF.